This record looks at one TCR beta chain sequence and its context. In the original workflow: From reference gene primer amplification, estimates of nucleated cell counts were derived. The data were produced by immunoSEQ multiplex PCR, yet TCRdb's version contains in-frame clones alone and is incomplete. Clone size and the V and J calls come from that table; the DNA yielded D and trimming. The sample yields 200,000 to 250,000 clones, about 88% seen once. Per germline, CDR1 GTSNPN and CDR2 SVGIG (reference sequence). Trimming stripped 7 bases from V and 6 bases from J, with 9 bases between. The CDR3 loop spans 10 amino acids. The sample is drawn from a study of blood T cell repertoires in COVID-19. Overall study context: Italy, Spain and the United States were the sources of the convalescent and acute COVID-19 samples. PBMCs, B-cell-depleted T cells, or T cells provided the cDNA or gDNA that made up the material.

The chain has TRBV30 and TRBJ1-2; possibly TRBD1 for D (5 bases). Sequencing input: peripheral blood. This sequence was found in a man aged 35-49 years with acute or convalescent COVID-19. In DNA, the CDR3 is TGTGCCTCGGAAGGGGATGGCTACACCTTC. Residues: CASEGDGYTF.